The clone carrying this T cell receptor beta chain was observed many times. Indicated time point: patch test 2, 6 weeks after DPC sensitization. As for treatment: therapeutic diphenylcyclopropenone sensitization with weekly scalp DPC. The authors' total RNA extraction used unfractionated whole blood. The data were obtained in a study of human T cells and chemical hapten exposure. TCRdb reanalysed the RACE reads using MiXCR and keeps one entry per CDR3 protein. This table holds some 80,000 distinct CDR3 sequences, about a tenth found once. This CDR3 has 14 amino acids. V was clipped by 6 bases and J by 4 bases; unmatched bases: 6. From germline, CDR1 is MDHEN and CDR2 SYDVKM.

The starting material was whole blood, obtained in connection with sensitization to the hapten diphenylcyclopropenone (DPC). The V call is TRBV28, the J call TRBJ1-5, with 7 bases matching TRBD1. The receptor was isolated from a woman aged 30 to 39 with alopecia areata. Some clones in this sample may be carry-over from other donors' samples. Here the CDR3 reads CASSQQGFNQPQHF. CDR3 nucleotide sequence: TGTGCCAGCAGCCAACAGGGGTTTAATCAGCCCCAGCATTTT.